What follows are 7 T cell receptor beta chains derived from one specimen sequenced in a study of shared clonotypes between healthy human individuals. Sequenced by immunoSEQ multiplex PCR; TCRdb stores in-frame clones only, minus some. Here the sample spans roughly 300,000 clones, around 86% being singletons. Material: memory CD8+ T cells sorted from blood. Subset described: CD45RO+ cells pooled with CCR7-negative TemRA cells. The source of these receptors is a man between 18 and 35 years old in good health.

This clone appeared once. This rearrangement joins TRBV7-9 to TRBJ2-3; D perhaps matches TRBD1 (7 bases). Looked up from germline, CDR1 is SEHNR and CDR2 is FQNEAQ (reference sequence). The germline V and J ends were trimmed by 2 bases and 4 bases, with 10 bases remaining between them. The CDR3 totals 14 residues. The CDR3 DNA follows: TGTGCCAGCAGCTTACAGGGGGGAGCAGATACGCAGTATTTT. Translation gives CASSLQGGADTQYF.

The rearrangement links TRBV28 to TRBJ2-7, with a possible D match to TRBD2 (5 bases). Trimming removed 5 bases at V and 4 bases at J, with 18 bases between. Germline V gene lookup returns CDR1 MDHEN and CDR2 SYDVKM. This CDR3 region has 15 residues. This chain's CDR3 is CASSPYGEAQYEQYF. CDR3 bases: TGTGCCAGCAGTCCTTACGGGGAAGCGCAATACGAGCAGTACTTC.

This clone has a single count. The CDR3 loop reads CASSPTRVTYEQYF. The DNA of the CDR3 is TGCGCCAGCAGCCCCACCAGGGTGACCTACGAGCAGTACTTC. This sequence joins TRBV4-1 and TRBJ2-7; D is possibly TRBD1 (5 bases). This CDR3 contains 14 residues. Per the germline V gene, CDR1 is MGHRA and CDR2 is YSYEKL. Trimming took off 4 bases at V and 2 bases at J, with 12 bases between the two ends.

The V call is TRBV9, the J call TRBJ2-7; D possibly corresponds to TRBD2 (6 bases). Trimming left V 0 bases short and J 5 bases short, with 12 bases between. Germline V gene data show CDR1 as SGDLS and CDR2 as YYNGEE. The CDR3 length is 14 residues. The CDR3 sequence: CASSVAGGGHEQYF. In DNA, the CDR3 is TGTGCCAGCAGCGTAGCCGGGGGAGGCCACGAGCAGTACTTC.

This clone came up a few times. This chain connects TRBV10-2 to TRBJ2-3; 10 bases are shared with TRBD2. CDR1 and CDR2 from the germline V gene are WSHSY and SAAADI. This CDR3 is built from 15 residues. Unmatched junction bases numbered 9, after V lost 8 bases and J lost 4 bases. CDR3 loop: CASAPSGGSADTQYF. CDR3 sequence (DNA): TGCGCCAGCGCCCCTAGCGGGGGTAGTGCAGATACGCAGTATTTT.

The CDR3, as DNA: TGTGCCTGGAGTCCTACGCAACAGGTTAGGTACCAAGAGACCCAGTACTTC. Its protein is CAWSPTQQVRYQETQYF. This rearrangement joins TRBV30 to TRBJ2-5; perhaps TRBD1 as D (5 bases). Between the trimmed V and J ends, which lost 2 bases and 0 bases, there was a span of 19 bases. This CDR3 spans 17 amino acids. Germline V gene sequence: CDR1 GTSNPN, CDR2 SVGIG (reference sequence). Filled out from reference TRBV30 and TRBJ2-5, the complete variable domain reads SQTIHQWPATLVQPVGSPLSLECTVEGTSNPNLYWYRQAAGRGLQLLFYSVGIGQISSEVPQNLSASRPQDRQFILSSKKLLLSDSGFYLCAWSPTQQVRYQETQYFGPGTRLLVL.

The chain recombines TRBV4-1 with TRBJ1-5; 7 positions match TRBD1. V was pared by 4 bases and J by 7 bases, with 13 bases of the junction left unmatched. There are 16 residues in the CDR3. Per germline, CDR1 MGHRA and CDR2 YSYEKL. The CDR3 DNA reads as TGCGCCAGCAGCCGCAGAGGGGGCCCCGGCCTACAGCCCCAGCATTTT. This gives the protein CASSRRGGPGLQPQHF.